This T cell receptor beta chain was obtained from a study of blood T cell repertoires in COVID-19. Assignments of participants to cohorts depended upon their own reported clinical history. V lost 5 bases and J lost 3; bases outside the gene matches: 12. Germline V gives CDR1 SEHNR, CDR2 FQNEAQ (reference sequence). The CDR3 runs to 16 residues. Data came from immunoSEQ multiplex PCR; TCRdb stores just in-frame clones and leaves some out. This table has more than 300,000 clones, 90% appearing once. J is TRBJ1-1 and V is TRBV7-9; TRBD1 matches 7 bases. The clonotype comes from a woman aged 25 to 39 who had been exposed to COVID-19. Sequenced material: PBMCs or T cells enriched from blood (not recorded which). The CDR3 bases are TGTGCCAGCAGCACCCTGCGACAGGGAAAGGACACTGAAGCTTTCTTT. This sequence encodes CASSTLRQGKDTEAFF.